Presented here are 14 T cell receptor beta chains from one specimen sequenced in a study of OX40 agonist ivuxolimab in advanced cancers. Libraries were prepared by immunoSEQ multiplex PCR; TCRdb keeps only in-frame clonotypes and omits some of them. Of approximately 82,000 clones listed, roughly four fifths are singletons. Sequencing used CD4+ or CD8+ T cells sorted from blood, obtained in a trial of the OX40 agonist ivuxolimab. The receptors were sampled from an adult with an advanced solid tumor such as melanoma, head and neck, liver or kidney cancer.

The chain recombines TRBV7-9 with TRBJ2-3, with TRBD1 matching 7 bases. Per germline, CDR1 SEHNR and CDR2 FQNEAQ (reference sequence). The ends lost 5 bases at V and 3 bases at J; junction bases unmatched: 5. The CDR3 runs to 14 residues. The CDR3 sequence: CASSITGATDTQYF. Here the CDR3 DNA reads TGTGCCAGCAGCATAACAGGGGCAACAGATACGCAGTATTTT.

This clone was observed a single time. This chain uses TRBV7-2 with TRBJ2-7; D is ambiguous. Trimming removed 0 bases at V and 4 bases at J, with 13 bases between. The CDR3 is made up of 15 amino acids. Germline loops: CDR1 SGHTA, CDR2 FQGNSA. The CDR3: CASSLALTLSYEQYF. In nucleotides, the CDR3 is TGTGCCAGCAGCTTAGCGCTTACGCTTTCGTACGAGCAGTACTTC.

This sequence joins TRBV11-3 and TRBJ2-2, with a possible D match to TRBD1 (5 bases). This CDR3 has 17 amino acids. The V gene's germline CDR1 is SGHNT and CDR2 YENEEA. V lost 1 base, J lost 2 bases, and 14 bases lay in between. The CDR3 DNA is TGTGCCAGCAGCTTAGGTCAAGGAAGGGGCAACACCGGGGAGCTGTTTTTT. Translation: CASSLGQGRGNTGELFF.

The CDR3 DNA sequence: TGTGCCAGCAGCTGGGGTGTGGGGTCCGAGCAGTACTTC. Translating gives CASSWGVGSEQYF. This chain joins TRBV7-2 and TRBJ2-7; D gene uncertain. Germline V lookup: CDR1 SGHTA, CDR2 FQGNSA. CDR3 length: 13 amino acids. The germline V and J ends were trimmed by 4 bases and 6 bases, with 13 bases remaining between them.

The V call is TRBV28, the J call TRBJ1-5; perhaps TRBD1 as D (5 bases). The V gene lost 5 bases and the J gene lost 6 bases, with 17 bases spanning the gap. This CDR3 spans 15 amino acids. CDR1 and CDR2 from the germline V gene are MDHEN and SYDVKM. CDR3 coding DNA: TGTGCCAGCAGTCAACTGGGGCGCGTAGGTCAGCCCCAGCATTTT. It is translated as CASSQLGRVGQPQHF.

This clone has only a few counts. CDR3 amino acids: CASSSTSGSDLNEQFF. The CDR3 DNA sequence: TGCGCCAGCAGCTCGACTAGCGGGAGTGATCTAAATGAGCAGTTCTTC. This chain connects TRBV5-1 to TRBJ2-1; 12 bases are shared with TRBD2. This CDR3 region has 16 residues. V lost 3 bases and J lost 7; bases outside the gene matches: 8. CDR1 SGHRS and CDR2 YFSETQ come from the germline V gene.

The sample holds a few counts of this clone. The genes are TRBV10-2 and TRBJ1-5; 7 bases map to TRBD1. The CDR3 loop spans 15 amino acids. CDR1 WSHSY and CDR2 SAAADI come from the germline V gene. V shed 2 bases and J 5 bases; nucleotides not matched to a gene: 6. In DNA form, the CDR3 reads TGCGCCAGCAGTGAGAACAGAGGGGGCCATCAGCCCCAGCATTTT. As protein: CASSENRGGHQPQHF.

This rearrangement joins TRBV30 to TRBJ1-6; D gene unclear. From germline, CDR1 is GTSNPN and CDR2 SVGIG (reference sequence). Trimming removed 4 bases from V and 4 bases from J, with 14 bases in between. The CDR3 spans 15 residues. This CDR3 reads CAWTDRAGYNSPLHF. The CDR3 DNA reads as TGTGCCTGGACAGATCGGGCCGGTTATAATTCACCCCTCCACTTT.

J is TRBJ1-1 and V is TRBV9, with D perhaps TRBD1 (5 bases). From germline, CDR1 is SGDLS and CDR2 YYNGEE. The CDR3 sequence is 15 residues long. V dropped 0 bases and J dropped 8 bases, with 17 bases sitting between them. The CDR3 DNA is TGTGCCAGCAGCGTAGACCCAGGGAGGGGCGGGGAAGCTTTCTTT. Translated: CASSVDPGRGGEAFF. Looking up the rest from reference TRBV9 and TRBJ1-1 gives the full variable domain: DSGVTQTPKHLITATGQRVTLRCSPRSGDLSVYWYQQSLDQGLQFLIQYYNGEERAKGNILERFSAQQFPDLHSELNLSSLELGDSALYFCASSVDPGRGGEAFFGQGTRLTVV.

This clone showed up just once. This chain joins TRBV25-1 and TRBJ2-3; D uncertain. Trimming pared 0 bases from V and 6 bases from J, leaving 4 bases between. The CDR3 has 12 amino acids. Germline CDR1 is MGHDK and CDR2 is SYGVNS. The DNA for the CDR3 is TGTGCCAGCAGTGAATATAGGGATACGCAGTATTTT. It specifies CASSEYRDTQYF.

This sequence joins TRBV9 and TRBJ2-3; 8 bases line up with TRBD1. After removal of 4 bases from V and 2 bases from J, the junction contained 9 bases not matched to a gene. CDR1 is SGDLS and CDR2 is YYNGEE in the germline V gene. There are 16 residues in the CDR3. CDR3 sequence reads: CASSRDRGGDTDTQYF. The CDR3 nucleotides are TGTGCCAGCAGCCGCGACAGGGGTGGGGACACAGATACGCAGTATTTT.

The V and J genes are TRBV6-1 and TRBJ2-6, with no clear D. The V and J ends lost 1 base and 2 bases respectively, with 9 bases between them. Germline V gene sequence: CDR1 MNHNS, CDR2 SASEGT. CDR3 size: 16 residues. CDR3 sequence reads: CASSEVRSPGANVLTF. The CDR3 nucleotides are TGTGCCAGCAGTGAAGTCCGGTCCCCTGGGGCCAACGTCCTGACTTTC.

This chain joins TRBV5-1 and TRBJ2-1; perhaps TRBD2 as D (6 bases). The V and J ends lost 3 bases and 8 bases respectively, with 6 bases between them. This CDR3 comprises 11 residues. Germline V gives CDR1 SGHRS, CDR2 YFSETQ. CDR3 nucleotides: TGCGCCAGCAGCTGGGGGGATGAGCAGTTCTTC. Encoded protein: CASSWGDEQFF.

V is TRBV11-2 and J is TRBJ2-1, with 12 bases identical to TRBD2. Germline CDR1 is SGHAT and CDR2 is FQNNGV. Losses at the gene ends were 3 bases for V and 9 bases for J; bases not matched to a gene: 6. The CDR3 runs 15 residues. This chain's CDR3 is CASSLERLAGVEQFF. CDR3 nucleotides: TGTGCCAGCAGCTTGGAGAGACTAGCGGGAGTTGAGCAGTTCTTC.